These 10 T cell receptor beta chains were sequenced from one sample in a study of T-cell memory formation after mild COVID-19. TCRdb passed the 5' RACE reads through MiXCR, listing each CDR3 protein once. The sample holds 350,000 to 400,000 distinct CDR3 sequences, roughly 20% seen once. Source material: PBMCs or a T cell subset sorted from them (not recorded which). The receptors shown here come from an adult woman who had mild COVID-19 (a few samples of this study predate the infection). Cell type and time point are not known.

This clonotype showed up just a few times. This chain uses TRBV7-3 with TRBJ2-5; a possible D gene is TRBD1 (6 bases). V dropped 2 bases and J dropped 6 bases, with 10 bases sitting between them. Germline V lookup: CDR1 SGHTA, CDR2 FQGTGA. The CDR3 totals 13 residues. The CDR3 DNA reads TGTGCCAGCAGCTTATACCAGGGGCAGACCCAGTACTTC. This codes for CASSLYQGQTQYF.

This clonotype was observed a handful of times. This chain joins TRBV7-9 and TRBJ1-2, with D possibly matching TRBD1 (5 bases). V lost 8 bases to trimming and J lost 12 bases, with 16 bases between them. The CDR3 loop spans 11 amino acids. The germline V gene has CDR1 SEHNR and CDR2 FQNEAQ (reference sequence). The CDR3 protein is CASRTGPSNTF. The CDR3 bases are TGTGCCAGCCGCACGGGACCTTCAAACACCTTC.

The chain carries TRBV3-1 and TRBJ1-1; TRBD1 aligns across 8 bases. This CDR3 comprises 16 residues. The germline V gene encodes CDR1 LGHDT and CDR2 YNNKEL (reference sequence). V lost 1 base, J lost 6 bases, and 10 bases stayed unmatched. The CDR3 bases are TGTGCCAGCAGCCAAGCAATAACCGGGACAGGTTCTGAAGCTTTCTTT. Residues: CASSQAITGTGSEAFF.

The chain couples TRBV12-3 or TRBV12-4 to TRBJ2-7; TRBD2 matches at 8 bases. The CDR3 has 14 residues. With 5 bases clipped from V and 6 bases from J, the junction kept 9 bases outside the gene matches. The CDR3 spells CASSPGLESGEQYF. Written as DNA, the CDR3 is TGTGCCAGCAGTCCGGGACTAGAATCCGGCGAGCAGTACTTC.

This clonotype came up many times. The chain combines TRBV4-2 with TRBJ2-5; D is unclear. V lost 2 bases and J 0 bases, leaving 4 bases between the germline ends. CDR1 and CDR2 (germline): LGHNA, YNFKEQ. The CDR3 loop spans 13 amino acids. CDR3: CASSQKDQETQYF. The CDR3 DNA reads as TGTGCCAGCAGCCAAAAAGACCAAGAGACCCAGTACTTC.

The gene calls are TRBV5-4 and TRBJ2-1; either TRBD1 or TRBD2 may fit D (5 bases each). CDR1 is SGHNT, CDR2 YYREEE, per germline (reference sequence). V was pared by 1 base and J by 8 bases, with 16 bases between. The CDR3 sequence is 15 residues long. The CDR3 region has the DNA TGTGCCAGCAGCTTGTATTTACTAGGGACCGATGAGCAGTTCTTC. This codes for CASSLYLLGTDEQFF.

This clonotype was seen a few times. This sequence joins TRBV4-3 and TRBJ2-7; 7 nucleotides line up with TRBD1. The germline gives CDR1 LGHNA, CDR2 YSLEER. The CDR3 loop spans 18 amino acids. Trimming took 3 bases from V and 2 from J; bases not matched to a gene: 16. CDR3 in amino acids: CASSHNRVSGTDTYEQYF. CDR3 bases: TGCGCCAGCAGCCACAATCGGGTCTCCGGGACAGACACCTACGAGCAGTACTTC.

This clonotype has only a few counts. V gene TRBV20-1 combines with J gene TRBJ2-7, with D possibly matching TRBD2 (5 bases). Per the germline V gene, CDR1 is DFQATT and CDR2 is SNEGSKA (reference sequence). Trimming removed 5 bases at V and 1 base at J, with 21 bases between. This CDR3 is built from 16 residues. Written as DNA, the CDR3 is TGCAGTGCTCGCTCGTATCTGGCCGGGGAGTCCTACGAGCAGTACTTC. As protein: CSARSYLAGESYEQYF.

The chain links TRBV15 to TRBJ2-2; tentatively, D is TRBD1 or TRBD2 (5 bases each). V was trimmed by 1 base and J by 4 bases, leaving 19 bases between them. Germline assignment: CDR1 LNHNV and CDR2 YYDKDF (reference sequence). This CDR3 contains 18 residues. CDR3 region: CATSRVFGGRGSTGELFF. CDR3 bases: TGTGCCACCAGCAGAGTGTTTGGGGGAAGAGGGTCCACCGGGGAGCTGTTTTTT.

This clonotype was found a few times. The rearrangement links TRBV4-2 to TRBJ2-5, with 9 bases matching TRBD2. The length of the CDR3 is 20 residues. Germline V CDR1 and CDR2: LGHNA, YNFKEQ. V shed 0 bases, J shed 7 bases, and the junction held 21 bases outside the gene matches. CDR3 sequence reads: CASSQDRLVAGDRSLGTQYF. The CDR3 DNA is TGTGCCAGCAGCCAAGATCGGTTGGTAGCGGGAGATCGGTCTCTAGGGACCCAGTACTTC.